This T cell receptor (beta chain) came from a study of CD8 T cells in ankylosing spondylitis. This clonotype occurred many times. Germline CDR1 MGHDK, CDR2 SYGVNS. The CDR3 length is 15 residues. The V end was cut by 1 base, the J end by 1 base, with 10 bases between. TCRdb passed the 5' RACE reads through MiXCR, listing each CDR3 protein once. The table shows about 240,000 distinct CDR3 sequences, with about 10% occurring only once. The sequence came from a male donor with ankylosing spondylitis or in good health (not recorded which). The V call is TRBV25-1, the J call TRBJ1-1; D may be TRBD1 (5 bases). The sequenced sample was blood, either unsorted or a sorted T cell fraction (not recorded which). For the CDR3, the DNA is TGTGCCAGCAGTGAATTCAGACAGCGGAACACTGAAGCTTTCTTT. Encoded protein: CASSEFRQRNTEAFF.